This T cell receptor (beta chain) was recovered during a study of blood T cells in healthy people across ages (dated by TCRdb to between 2014 and 2017). In the study overall: In model experiments, template switching captured about one uniquely barcoded TCR beta cDNA molecule for every two T cells. Donors were grouped into four age groups: young (average about 15 years), middle-aged (about 40), aged (around 60) and long-lived (just over 80). To avoid experimental bias, donors of different ages were randomly spread across the sequencing lanes. For two donors (one aged 18 to 30 and one aged 80 or older), the study analyzed two additional independent replicas of 1 million unique cDNA reads from the same blood draw. Using deep sequencing normalized with unique cDNA molecular identifiers, the study measured how TCR beta repertoire diversity changes with age.

CDR1 MGHDK and CDR2 SYGVNS were looked up in the germline V gene. Including the terminal cysteine and phenylalanine, the CDR3 comprises 16 residues. Kept here is only the CDR3 DNA, which spans 48 bases and is read in frame from base 1. The V and J ends are trimmed by 4 bases and 1 base, leaving 16 bases between them. Donors were under 40 systemically healthy Caucasian individuals from Russia aged roughly 6 to 100 years. Approximately 9.3 milliliters of peripheral blood were collected from each donor into EDTA-treated Vacutainer tubes. Ficoll-Paque density-gradient centrifugation was used to isolate PBMCs, with at least 7 million per sample. Trizol reagent was used to extract total RNA from PBMCs, with at least 6 micrograms per sample. For every donor, an aliquot of PBMCs went through flow cytometry to measure the percentages of naive CD45RAhigh/CD27high T cells. Of note for this clonotype: Its antigen is unknown. Base qualities are missing; no much larger clone stands one base away.

Libraries were constructed by 5' RACE. Sequencing relied on an Illumina HiSeq 2500. The second PCR ran for roughly 7 to 12 cycles and used a J-beta primer mix along with a sample-barcoded 5' primer. A unique molecular identifier was introduced onto each TCR beta cDNA molecule by a template-switch 5' adaptor carrying 12 random nucleotides. Each sample yielded at least 3 million CDR3-containing paired-end reads. First-strand cDNA was synthesized from all RNA with the Mint cDNA synthesis kit, primed by a TRBC-specific oligonucleotide. All cDNA was treated with uracil-DNA glycosylase and then went through a first 18-cycle PCR with the universal primers M1SS and BC2_uni_R. Regarding the original processing steps: For normalization, 1 million high-quality reads, each with a distinct molecular identifier, were randomly selected from each sample. Instead of being binned into consensus sequences, reads with shared molecular identifiers were discarded. MiTCR, with a Q25 quality threshold and the strictest error-elimination algorithm, was used for CDR3 identification, clonotype clustering and error correction. Lower-bound total TCR beta diversity was estimated with a nonparametric unseen species model using Euler transformation. The public reads were reanalyzed by TCRdb: fastp trimming at Q25, MiXCR alignment, in-frame beta chains only. Every CDR3 protein is listed once, alongside the most common genes and DNA of its rows. V and J calls and clone size were set by TCRdb, not the authors. This sample comprises about 670,000 distinct CDR3 sequences, roughly half of them detected only once. The ten largest account for less than 15% of the sample.

The paper as a whole reports these results and caveats: Donor CMV infection status was unknown, potentially confounding age-related changes in expanded clonotypes. Estimates of total diversity based on one million sequenced T cells were considered lower bounds and underestimates. Compared with the aged group, the long-lived group had more naive CD4+ T cells, fewer expanded clones and increased TCR diversity, a pattern suggesting age selection. A strong correlation was found between observed TCR beta diversity and the percentage of naive T cells measured by flow cytometry. Observed TCR beta diversity per million T cells fell roughly linearly with age, and a significant reduction was already apparent by age roughly 41. Because profiling used bulk unsorted PBMCs, naive and antigen-experienced compartments could not be compared conclusively.

This chain joins TRBV25-1 to TRBJ1-2; the D gene is perhaps TRBD1, from 6 matching bases. Sequencing was performed on blood. The sequence derives from a woman older than 75 in good health. The CDR3 region reads CASSGADRPFNYGYTF. The DNA is TGTGCCAGCAGTGGAGCGGACAGACCGTTTAACTATGGCTACACCTTC.